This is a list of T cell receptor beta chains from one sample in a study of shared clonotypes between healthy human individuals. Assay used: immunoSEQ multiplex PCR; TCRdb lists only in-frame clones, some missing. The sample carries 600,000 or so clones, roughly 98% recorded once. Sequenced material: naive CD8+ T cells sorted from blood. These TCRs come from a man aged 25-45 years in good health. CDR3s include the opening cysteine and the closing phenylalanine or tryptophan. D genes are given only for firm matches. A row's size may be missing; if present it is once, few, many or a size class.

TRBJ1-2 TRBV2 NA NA CASLEGIDGYTF TGTGCCAGCTTAGAGGGCATAGACGGCTACACCTTC
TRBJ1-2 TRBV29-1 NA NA CSVEAGLGGYTF TGCAGCGTTGAGGCCGGCCTAGGCGGCTACACCTTC
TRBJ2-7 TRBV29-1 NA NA CSVTVSSYEQYF TGCAGCGTGACCGTGAGCTCCTACGAGCAGTACTTC
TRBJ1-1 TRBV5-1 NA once CASSWRLGAVTEAFF TGCGCCAGCAGCTGGCGTCTAGGGGCCGTCACTGAAGCTTTCTTT
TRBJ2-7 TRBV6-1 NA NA CASSEPASPGDSSYEQYF TGTGCCAGCAGTGAACCTGCCTCCCCGGGGGACAGCTCCTACGAGCAGTACTTC
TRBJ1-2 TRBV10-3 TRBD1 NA CAISESGQGWHGYTF TGTGCCATCAGTGAGTCGGGACAGGGTTGGCATGGCTACACCTTC
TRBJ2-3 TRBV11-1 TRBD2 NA CASSLGVGEGGTDTQYF TGTGCCAGCAGCTTAGGAGTGGGGGAGGGCGGCACAGATACGCAGTATTTT
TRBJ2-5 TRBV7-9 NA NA CASGSRARSDRETQYF TGTGCCAGCGGCTCGCGGGCGCGCTCCGATAGGGAGACCCAGTACTTC
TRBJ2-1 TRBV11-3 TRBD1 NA CASSLAGQGNYNEQFF TGTGCCAGCAGCTTAGCGGGACAGGGAAACTACAATGAGCAGTTCTTC
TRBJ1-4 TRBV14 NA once CASSHSIDTTNEKLFF TGTGCCAGCAGCCATTCAATCGACACAACTAATGAAAAACTGTTTTTT
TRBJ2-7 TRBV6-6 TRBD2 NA CASSLWGSGDYEQYF TGTGCCAGCAGTCTGTGGGGTAGCGGGGACTACGAGCAGTACTTC
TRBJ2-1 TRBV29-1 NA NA CSVVGSLEQFF TGCAGCGTTGTAGGATCTCTGGAGCAGTTCTTC
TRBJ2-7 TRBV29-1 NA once CSVQEAEQYF TGCAGTGTCCAAGAGGCCGAGCAGTACTTC
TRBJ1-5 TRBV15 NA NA CATSRENQPQHF TGTGCCACCAGCAGGGAGAATCAGCCCCAGCATTTT
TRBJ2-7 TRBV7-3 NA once CASSLSGGGGYEQYF TGTGCCAGCAGCTTAAGTGGAGGGGGCGGCTACGAGCAGTACTTC
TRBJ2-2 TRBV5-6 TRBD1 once CASSFVGGAYIGELFF TGTGCCAGCAGCTTCGTAGGGGGCGCATACATCGGGGAGCTGTTTTTT
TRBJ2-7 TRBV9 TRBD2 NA CASSALAGGSYEQYF TGTGCCAGCAGCGCCTTAGCGGGAGGCTCCTACGAGCAGTACTTC
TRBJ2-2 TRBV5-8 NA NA CASSLAGRANTGELFF TGTGCCAGCAGCTTGGCTGGCAGGGCGAACACCGGGGAGCTGTTTTTT
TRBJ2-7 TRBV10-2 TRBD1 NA CASSESTGGGYEQYF TGCGCCAGCAGTGAGTCGACAGGGGGCGGGTACGAGCAGTACTTC
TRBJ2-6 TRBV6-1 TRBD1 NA CATPGQQAGANVLTF TGTGCCACCCCGGGACAGCAGGCTGGGGCCAACGTCCTGACTTTC
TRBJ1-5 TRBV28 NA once CASNSNQPQHF TGTGCCAGCAACAGCAATCAGCCCCAGCATTTT
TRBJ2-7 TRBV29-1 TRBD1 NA CSVVERGRVEQYF TGCAGCGTTGTGGAAAGGGGGCGCGTCGAGCAGTACTTC
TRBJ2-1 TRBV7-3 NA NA CASSFSGNEQFF TGTGCCAGCAGCTTTTCGGGGAATGAGCAGTTCTTC
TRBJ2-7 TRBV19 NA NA CASSFSSGGAYEQYF TGTGCCAGTAGTTTCTCCTCGGGGGGCGCGTACGAGCAGTACTTC
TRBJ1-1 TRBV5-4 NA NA CASSSTGLGNTEAFF TGTGCCAGCAGCTCAACAGGGCTGGGGAACACTGAAGCTTTCTTT
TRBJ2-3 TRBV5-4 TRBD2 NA CASSFLAGGPTDTQYF TGTGCCAGCAGCTTTCTAGCGGGAGGGCCAACAGATACGCAGTATTTT
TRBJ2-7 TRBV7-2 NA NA CASSLGLFEQYF TGTGCCAGCAGCTTGGGACTCTTCGAGCAGTACTTC
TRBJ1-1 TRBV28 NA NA CASSSLLMNTEAFF TGTGCCAGCAGTTCACTATTAATGAACACTGAAGCTTTCTTT
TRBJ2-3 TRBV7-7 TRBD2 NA CASSPGLAEADTQYF TGTGCTAGCAGCCCCGGACTAGCTGAGGCAGATACGCAGTATTTT
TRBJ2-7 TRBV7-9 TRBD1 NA CASSLPGQGTYEQYF TGTGCCAGCAGCTTACCGGGACAGGGAACCTACGAGCAGTACTTC
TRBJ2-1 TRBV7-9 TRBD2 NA CASSSLAGVYNEQFF TGTGCCAGCAGCTCACTAGCGGGAGTTTACAATGAGCAGTTCTTC
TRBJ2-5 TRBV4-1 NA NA CASSQVYGGGTQETQYF TGCGCCAGCAGCCAAGTGTACGGAGGGGGCACACAAGAGACCCAGTACTTC
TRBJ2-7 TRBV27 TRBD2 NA CASSLSGTNYEQYF TGTGCCAGCAGTTTATCAGGGACTAACTACGAGCAGTACTTC
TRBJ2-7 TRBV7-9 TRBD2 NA CASSLTYPSSGSLYEQYF TGTGCCAGCAGCTTAACATACCCCTCTAGCGGGAGTTTGTACGAGCAGTACTTC
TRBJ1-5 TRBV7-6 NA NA CASSLAVGPGQPQHF TGTGCCAGCAGCTTAGCCGTGGGTCCGGGGCAGCCCCAGCATTTT
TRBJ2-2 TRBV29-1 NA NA CSVELATEGAGELFF TGCAGCGTTGAATTAGCTACTGAGGGTGCCGGGGAGCTGTTTTTT
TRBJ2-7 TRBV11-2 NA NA CASSDDSVYEQYF TGTGCCAGCAGCGATGACAGCGTCTACGAGCAGTACTTC
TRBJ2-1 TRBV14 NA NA CASSQVSVHEQFF TGTGCCAGCAGCCAAGTTTCCGTGCATGAGCAGTTCTTC
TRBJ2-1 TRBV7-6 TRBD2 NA CASSPSGAHYNEQFF TGTGCCAGCAGCCCTAGCGGAGCTCACTACAATGAGCAGTTCTTC
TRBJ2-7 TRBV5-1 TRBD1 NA CASRGQDSYEQYF TGCGCCAGCCGGGGACAGGACTCCTACGAGCAGTACTTC
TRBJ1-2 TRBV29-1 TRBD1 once CSVYAAWTGNYGYTF TGCAGCGTCTACGCCGCCTGGACAGGCAACTATGGCTACACCTTC
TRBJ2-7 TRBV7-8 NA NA CASSFASGVLSYEQYF TGTGCCAGCAGCTTCGCGTCAGGGGTACTCTCCTACGAGCAGTACTTC